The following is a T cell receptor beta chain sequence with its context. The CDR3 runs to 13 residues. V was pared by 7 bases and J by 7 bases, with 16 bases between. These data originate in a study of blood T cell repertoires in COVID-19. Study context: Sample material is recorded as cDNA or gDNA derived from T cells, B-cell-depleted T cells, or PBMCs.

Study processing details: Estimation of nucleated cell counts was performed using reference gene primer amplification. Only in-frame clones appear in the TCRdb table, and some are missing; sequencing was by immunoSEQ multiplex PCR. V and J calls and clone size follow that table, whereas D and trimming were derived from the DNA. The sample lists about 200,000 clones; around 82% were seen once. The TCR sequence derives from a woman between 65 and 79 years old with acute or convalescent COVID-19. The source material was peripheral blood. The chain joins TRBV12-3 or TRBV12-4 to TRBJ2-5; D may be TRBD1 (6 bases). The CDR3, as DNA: TGTGCCAGCACCTCACAGGGTTACGGGACCCAGTACTTC. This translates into CASTSQGYGTQYF.